Below are 5 T cell receptor beta chains sequenced from a single sample in a study of cytomegalovirus exposure and HLA in healthy donors. Both 60 Vbeta primers and 13 Jbeta primers went into the PCR. Data came from immunoSEQ multiplex PCR; TCRdb stores just in-frame clones and leaves some out. The sample has about 180,000 clones, over 70% seen once. The sequencing sample was made of PBMCs. These receptors were collected from a male donor in good health and CMV-seronegative.

CDR3 amino acids: CATSREVTYEQYF. As DNA, the CDR3 is TGTGCCACCAGCAGAGAGGTTACCTACGAGCAGTACTTC. This chain connects TRBV15 to TRBJ2-5; D unresolved. The last part of the DNA fits TRBJ2-7 better; the J call may be wrong. The CDR3 runs to 13 residues. The germline V gene encodes CDR1 LNHNV and CDR2 YYDKDF (reference sequence).

The chain is built from TRBV19 and TRBJ2-3; 10 nucleotides match TRBD2. After removal of 3 bases from V and 5 bases from J, the junction contained 5 bases not matched to a gene. Germline V gene lookup returns CDR1 LNHDA and CDR2 SQIVND (reference sequence). The CDR3 is 15 residues long. The CDR3 here is CASSIILAGRDTQYF. The CDR3 coding sequence is TGTGCCAGTAGTATCATACTAGCGGGGAGAGATACGCAGTATTTT. The full variable domain, completed using reference TRBV19 and TRBJ2-3, is DGGITQSPKYLFRKEGQNVTLSCEQNLNHDAMYWYRQDPGQGLRLIYYSQIVNDFQKGDIAEGYSVSREKKESFPLTVTSAQKNPTAFYLCASSIILAGRDTQYFGPGTRLTVL.

V usage is TRBV27 and J usage is TRBJ1-5; the match to TRBD1 covers 8 bases. Per the germline V gene, CDR1 is MNHEY and CDR2 is SMNVEV (reference sequence). The CDR3 contains 13 residues. V was clipped by 7 bases and J by 5 bases; unmatched bases: 4. The CDR3 DNA is TGTGCCAGCACCAGGGGGCGCGATCAGCCCCAGCATTTT. It is translated as CASTRGRDQPQHF.

The rearrangement uses TRBV11-2 and TRBJ2-1; D not certain. CDR1 SGHAT and CDR2 FQNNGV come from the germline V gene. Trimming took off 5 bases at V and 6 bases at J, with 11 bases between the two ends. This CDR3 has 13 residues. CDR3 in DNA: TGTGCCAGCAGCGCCGGTCTACTCAATGAGCAGTTCTTC. Protein: CASSAGLLNEQFF.

The chain combines TRBV4-2 with TRBJ1-2, with 9 positions matching TRBD1. The germline V gene has CDR1 LGHNA and CDR2 YNFKEQ. The V and J ends lost 5 bases and 6 bases, in that order; junction bases with no gene match: 4. CDR3 length: 13 residues. CDR3 sequence: CASSSGQGDGYTF. The CDR3 nucleotides read TGTGCCAGCAGCTCGGGACAGGGAGATGGCTACACCTTC.